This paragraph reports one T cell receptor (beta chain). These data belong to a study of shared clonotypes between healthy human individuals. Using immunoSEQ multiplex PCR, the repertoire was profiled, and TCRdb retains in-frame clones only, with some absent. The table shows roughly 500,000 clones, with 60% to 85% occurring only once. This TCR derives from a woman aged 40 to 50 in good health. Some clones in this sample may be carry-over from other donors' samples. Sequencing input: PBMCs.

The CDR3 nucleotides read TGCGCCAGCAGCTTCCGACAGGTCACAGATACGCAGTATTTT. It is translated as CASSFRQVTDTQYF. The rearrangement joins TRBV5-1 to TRBJ2-3; D possibly corresponds to TRBD1 (6 bases). The CDR3 is made up of 14 amino acids. Germline CDR1 reads SGHRS; CDR2 reads YFSETQ. Between the trimmed V and J ends, which lost 2 bases and 2 bases, there was a span of 9 bases.